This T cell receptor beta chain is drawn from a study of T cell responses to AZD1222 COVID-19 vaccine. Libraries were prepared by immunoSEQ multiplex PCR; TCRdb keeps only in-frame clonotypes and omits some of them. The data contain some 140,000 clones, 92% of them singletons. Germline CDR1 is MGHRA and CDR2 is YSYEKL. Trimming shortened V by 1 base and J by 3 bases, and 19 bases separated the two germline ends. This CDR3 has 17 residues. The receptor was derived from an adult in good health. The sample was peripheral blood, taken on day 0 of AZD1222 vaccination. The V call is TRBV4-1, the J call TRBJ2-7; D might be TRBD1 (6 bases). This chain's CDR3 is CASSQARGTGTHYEQYF. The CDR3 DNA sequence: TGCGCCAGCAGCCAAGCTCGGGGAACCGGGACACACTACGAGCAGTACTTC.